This T cell receptor (beta chain) emerged from a study of T cells expressing NK-cell markers. Study-wide context: Researchers got TCR beta repertoires out of sorted CD3+CD56+NKG2C+, CD3+CD56+NKG2C- and CD3+CD56-NKG2C+ T cells. Study-wide results and limits: Each of a handful of donors carried dominant NKG2C+ clonotypes accounting for roughly 1.0-7.0% of CD8+ T cells. The same clonotypes also predominated in the CD3+CD56-NKG2C+ fraction of several donors.

As concerns this clonotype: The target antigen is unknown.

In generating TCR beta cDNA, 5'RACE template switching with UMIs was used. TCRdb reprocessed the 5' RACE reads; each CDR3 protein has one entry and no DNA is given. This table holds some 390,000 distinct CDR3 sequences. CDR3 length equals 15 residues. Looked up from germline, CDR1 is SQVTM and CDR2 is ANQGSEA. The J gene is TRBJ2-2, the V gene TRBV29-1; TCRdb calls TRBD1, which cannot be checked without DNA. The sequenced sample consisted of blood T cells: a sorted CD56 or NKG2C T cell subset, CD4+ or CD8+ T cells, or bulk PBMC T cells (not recorded which). This clonotype was sampled from a woman aged 45-65 years in good health. The CDR3 is CSVEFRAKDTGELFF.